This T cell receptor beta chain was captured in a study of blood T cells in healthy people across ages. Study in general: Roughly one uniquely barcoded beta molecule per two T cells was captured.

A second PCR, run for roughly 7 to 11 cycles, used a sample-barcoded 5' primer plus a J-beta primer mix. A 12-random-nucleotide template-switch adaptor tagged each cDNA molecule. TCRdb re-analysed the 5' RACE reads in MiXCR, keeping a single row per CDR3 protein. The data hold approximately 800,000 distinct CDR3 sequences, with less than 60% observed a single time. V was pared by 0 bases and J by 3 bases, with 10 bases of the junction left unmatched. The CDR3 length is 16 residues. Germline assignment: CDR1 DFQATT and CDR2 SNEGSKA (reference sequence). This clonotype has only a few counts. The antigen remains undetermined. Study findings and constraints: Comparison with aged donors showed that long-lived donors had more naive CD4+ cells and higher diversity.

The chain recombines TRBV20-1 with TRBJ1-1; 7 nucleotides line up with TRBD1. Material: blood. The clonotype comes from a man at least 80 years old in good health. The CDR3 DNA is TGCAGTGCTAGAGATATAATAAGGCAGGGGGACACTGAAGCTTTCTTT. Translating it yields CSARDIIRQGDTEAFF.